The rows below give T cell receptor beta chains drawn from one sample of a study of cytomegalovirus exposure and HLA in healthy donors. Some clones are missing from TCRdb's copy, which holds only in-frame ones; the method was immunoSEQ multiplex PCR. The data contain tens of thousands of clones, roughly four fifths of them singletons. Sequencing input: PBMCs. These receptor sequences come from a middle-aged man in good health and CMV-seronegative. Each CDR3 is given with its conserved first and last residue. The D gene is left open where the match is weak. Clone sizes are given selectively: once, few, many, or a class where the clone is expanded.

D gene: TRBD1; clone size: NA; J gene: TRBJ1-5; V gene: TRBV7-2; CDR3 DNA: TGTGCCAGCAGCCACACGGACAGGGGTAAGGGTCAGCCCCAGCATTTT; CDR3 protein: CASSHTDRGKGQPQHF
D gene: TRBD1; clone size: NA; J gene: TRBJ2-1; V gene: TRBV28; CDR3 DNA: TGTGCCAGCACCAAGGACAGGTCCTACAATGAGCAGTTCTTC; CDR3 protein: CASTKDRSYNEQFF
D gene: TRBD1; clone size: NA; J gene: TRBJ2-7; V gene: TRBV9; CDR3 DNA: TGTGCCAGCAGCGTAGAAGGACAGGGCTACGAGCAGTACTTC; CDR3 protein: CASSVEGQGYEQYF
D gene: TRBD1; clone size: NA; J gene: TRBJ2-7; V gene: TRBV28; CDR3 DNA: TGTGCCAGCAGCGGATTTGGGACAGGCCGAACCTACGAGCAGTACTTC; CDR3 protein: CASSGFGTGRTYEQYF
D gene: NA; clone size: NA; J gene: TRBJ1-2; V gene: TRBV7-9; CDR3 DNA: TGTGCCAGCAGCCCTAGACCCGGCGAGGTCTATGGCTACACCTTC; CDR3 protein: CASSPRPGEVYGYTF
D gene: NA; clone size: NA; J gene: TRBJ2-7; V gene: TRBV15; CDR3 DNA: TGTGCCACCAGCAGAGATCCAGGATACGAGCAGTACTTC; CDR3 protein: CATSRDPGYEQYF
D gene: TRBD2; clone size: NA; J gene: TRBJ2-2; V gene: TRBV5-6; CDR3 DNA: TGTGCCAGCAGCTTACCTCCACCGGGACTAGGCTCCACCGGGGAGCTGTTTTTT; CDR3 protein: CASSLPPPGLGSTGELFF
D gene: TRBD1; clone size: few; J gene: TRBJ1-4; V gene: TRBV6-1; CDR3 DNA: TGTGCCAGCAGTGAGCCGGGACAGTCGGAAAAACTGTTTTTT; CDR3 protein: CASSEPGQSEKLFF
D gene: TRBD2; clone size: NA; J gene: TRBJ2-7; V gene: TRBV7-9; CDR3 DNA: TGTGCCAGCAGCCTACTAGCGGGACCCTACGAGCAGTACTTC; CDR3 protein: CASSLLAGPYEQYF
D gene: TRBD2; clone size: NA; J gene: TRBJ2-7; V gene: TRBV6-6; CDR3 DNA: TGTGCCAGCAGTTACTCGACCCTAGCGGGAGCCTACGAGCAGTACTTC; CDR3 protein: CASSYSTLAGAYEQYF
D gene: TRBD2; clone size: NA; J gene: TRBJ2-2; V gene: TRBV10-3; CDR3 DNA: TGTGCCATCTCGACAGCGGGAGGGTCCGGGGAGCTGTTTTTT; CDR3 protein: CAISTAGGSGELFF
D gene: TRBD1; clone size: NA; J gene: TRBJ1-1; V gene: TRBV5-4; CDR3 DNA: TGTGCCAGCAGCCGACTGACAGGGGGCAAAACTGAAGCTTTCTTT; CDR3 protein: CASSRLTGGKTEAFF
D gene: NA; clone size: NA; J gene: TRBJ2-5; V gene: TRBV30; CDR3 DNA: TGTGCCTGGGACAGCCTGCTAGAGACCCAGTACTTC; CDR3 protein: CAWDSLLETQYF
D gene: TRBD1; clone size: NA; J gene: TRBJ2-7; V gene: TRBV11-1; CDR3 DNA: TGTGCCAGCAGCCAGGGGGCAGGGTTTGTCTACGAGCAGTACTTC; CDR3 protein: CASSQGAGFVYEQYF
D gene: NA; clone size: NA; J gene: TRBJ1-1; V gene: TRBV5-1; CDR3 DNA: TGCGCCAGCAGCCCCCAGGGGAAGTCTTGGACTGAAGCTTTCTTT; CDR3 protein: CASSPQGKSWTEAFF
D gene: TRBD1; clone size: NA; J gene: TRBJ2-2; V gene: TRBV29-1; CDR3 DNA: TGCAGCGCCCACGGAATCGGGACAGGTTGGAACACCGGGGAGCTGTTTTTT; CDR3 protein: CSAHGIGTGWNTGELFF
D gene: NA; clone size: NA; J gene: TRBJ2-1; V gene: TRBV28; CDR3 DNA: TGTGCCAGCAGTTTCATAGGGGGACCCTACAATGAGCAGTTCTTC; CDR3 protein: CASSFIGGPYNEQFF
D gene: TRBD1; clone size: NA; J gene: TRBJ2-7; V gene: TRBV25-1; CDR3 DNA: TGTGCCAGCAGTGATGCAGGGGGCGGCTACGAGCAGTACTTC; CDR3 protein: CASSDAGGGYEQYF
D gene: TRBD2; clone size: once; J gene: TRBJ2-3; V gene: TRBV13; CDR3 DNA: TGTGCCAGCAGCCCTACTAGCGGGAGGGCCCGTGGCACAGATACGCAGTATTTT; CDR3 protein: CASSPTSGRARGTDTQYF
D gene: NA; clone size: NA; J gene: TRBJ2-7; V gene: TRBV10-1; CDR3 DNA: TGCGCCAGCAGTGCACAGATTTTACCCTACGAGCAGTACTTC; CDR3 protein: CASSAQILPYEQYF
D gene: NA; clone size: NA; J gene: TRBJ1-1; V gene: TRBV30; CDR3 DNA: TGTGCCTGGAGTGTAGCCCGATACACTGAAGCTTTCTTT; CDR3 protein: CAWSVARYTEAFF
D gene: NA; clone size: NA; J gene: TRBJ2-1; V gene: TRBV30; CDR3 DNA: TGTGCCTGGAGCAGTAGGAGCGAGCAGTTCTTC; CDR3 protein: CAWSSRSEQFF
D gene: TRBD2; clone size: few; J gene: TRBJ2-7; V gene: TRBV4-3; CDR3 DNA: TGCGCCAGCAGCCAAGCTAGCGGGAGGGCCCCCTACGAGCAGTACTTC; CDR3 protein: CASSQASGRAPYEQYF
D gene: NA; clone size: NA; J gene: TRBJ1-1; V gene: TRBV5-1; CDR3 DNA: TGCGCCAGCAGCTTGGTACCAGATATGAACACTGAAGCTTTCTTT; CDR3 protein: CASSLVPDMNTEAFF
D gene: TRBD2; clone size: NA; J gene: TRBJ2-7; V gene: TRBV7-3; CDR3 DNA: TGTGCCAGCAGCGGTTATAGCGGGAGCTCCTACGAGCAGTACTTC; CDR3 protein: CASSGYSGSSYEQYF
D gene: NA; clone size: NA; J gene: TRBJ1-1; V gene: TRBV6-6; CDR3 DNA: TGTGCCAGCAGTACCGTGGAGACCGCTGAAGCTTTCTTT; CDR3 protein: CASSTVETAEAFF
D gene: TRBD1; clone size: NA; J gene: TRBJ2-7; V gene: TRBV30; CDR3 DNA: TGTGCCTGGATCCCCAGCTGGGGACAGGGATTCTACGAGCAGTACTTC; CDR3 protein: CAWIPSWGQGFYEQYF
D gene: TRBD2; clone size: NA; J gene: TRBJ2-3; V gene: TRBV4-3; CDR3 DNA: TGCGCCAGCAGCCAAGACCCAACTAGCGGGAGTAGGTATACGCAGTATTTT; CDR3 protein: CASSQDPTSGSRYTQYF
D gene: TRBD1; clone size: NA; J gene: TRBJ2-5; V gene: TRBV23-1; CDR3 DNA: TGCGCCAGCACCACGGGACAGGGCCAAGAGACCCAGTACTTC; CDR3 protein: CASTTGQGQETQYF
D gene: NA; clone size: NA; J gene: TRBJ2-5; V gene: TRBV21-1; CDR3 DNA: TGTGCCAGCAGCACCGGACTAGCGGGGAACCAAGAGACCCAGTACTTC; CDR3 protein: CASSTGLAGNQETQYF
D gene: TRBD2; clone size: NA; J gene: TRBJ2-1; V gene: TRBV6-4; CDR3 DNA: TGTGCCACCTCGGCTAGCGGGAGCGGCGATGAGCAGTTCTTC; CDR3 protein: CATSASGSGDEQFF
D gene: TRBD2; clone size: NA; J gene: TRBJ2-7; V gene: TRBV2; CDR3 DNA: TGTGCCAGCAGGGACGGGACTAGCGTAGAGTACGAGCAGTACTTC; CDR3 protein: CASRDGTSVEYEQYF
D gene: TRBD1; clone size: few; J gene: TRBJ1-4; V gene: TRBV15; CDR3 DNA: TGTGCCACCTCCACAGGGGTCCCTAATGAAAAACTGTTTTTT; CDR3 protein: CATSTGVPNEKLFF
D gene: NA; clone size: NA; J gene: TRBJ1-3; V gene: TRBV7-2; CDR3 DNA: TGTGCCAGCAGCAACGGGGTCGGAAACACCATATATTTT; CDR3 protein: CASSNGVGNTIYF
D gene: TRBD2; clone size: NA; J gene: TRBJ2-3; V gene: TRBV19; CDR3 DNA: TGTGCCAGTAGTATTAGAGCGGGAGTGGTAGATACGCAGTATTTT; CDR3 protein: CASSIRAGVVDTQYF
D gene: TRBD2; clone size: many; J gene: TRBJ2-5; V gene: TRBV19; CDR3 DNA: TGTGCCAGTACCATAGGGACGGCGGGAGGGTACTTC; CDR3 protein: CASTIGTAGGYF
D gene: NA; clone size: NA; J gene: TRBJ1-1; V gene: TRBV19; CDR3 DNA: TGTGCCAGTAGTATAGGAGGTGAACACACTGAAGCTTTCTTT; CDR3 protein: CASSIGGEHTEAFF
D gene: TRBD2; clone size: NA; J gene: TRBJ2-1; V gene: TRBV9; CDR3 DNA: TGTGCCAGCGGCCCGACTAGCGGGAGGAATGAGCAGTTCTTC; CDR3 protein: CASGPTSGRNEQFF
D gene: NA; clone size: NA; J gene: TRBJ2-7; V gene: TRBV5-6; CDR3 DNA: TGTGCCAGCAGCTTTGGGCGGACACCTACCTACGAGCAGTACTTC; CDR3 protein: CASSFGRTPTYEQYF
D gene: NA; clone size: NA; J gene: TRBJ1-2; V gene: TRBV15; CDR3 DNA: TGTGCCACCAGCAGAGAGATTACAGGGATATCTCATGGCTACACCTTC; CDR3 protein: CATSREITGISHGYTF
D gene: TRBD2; clone size: NA; J gene: TRBJ2-7; V gene: TRBV15; CDR3 DNA: TGTGCCACCAGCAGAGATAGGTCTAGCGGGAACTACGAGCAGTACTTC; CDR3 protein: CATSRDRSSGNYEQYF
D gene: TRBD2; clone size: NA; J gene: TRBJ2-7; V gene: TRBV10-2; CDR3 DNA: TGCGCCAGCAGCGTACCCTTAGCGGGAGGGGGCTACGAGCAGTACTTC; CDR3 protein: CASSVPLAGGGYEQYF
D gene: NA; clone size: NA; J gene: TRBJ1-4; V gene: TRBV14; CDR3 DNA: TGTGCCAGCAGCCCCCTTTGGGAGGTAGTTGAAAAACTGTTTTTT; CDR3 protein: CASSPLWEVVEKLFF
D gene: TRBD1; clone size: NA; J gene: TRBJ1-4; V gene: TRBV7-9; CDR3 DNA: TGTGCCAGCAGCTTAGCGCAGGGGGCAGGGGAAAAACTGTTTTTT; CDR3 protein: CASSLAQGAGEKLFF
D gene: TRBD2; clone size: NA; J gene: TRBJ2-3; V gene: TRBV7-3; CDR3 DNA: TGTGCCAGCAGCAACCACGAGCGGGAGGGCCCGACAGATACGCAGTATTTT; CDR3 protein: CASSNHEREGPTDTQYF
D gene: TRBD2; clone size: NA; J gene: TRBJ2-1; V gene: TRBV18; CDR3 DNA: TGTGCCAGCTCACCTGCTAGCGGGAGCGGTGAGCAGTTCTTC; CDR3 protein: CASSPASGSGEQFF
D gene: TRBD2; clone size: NA; J gene: TRBJ2-2; V gene: TRBV19; CDR3 DNA: TGTGCCAGTACCCGTCTAGCGGGAGGAGGGGAGCTGTTTTTT; CDR3 protein: CASTRLAGGGELFF
D gene: TRBD1; clone size: NA; J gene: TRBJ1-1; V gene: TRBV7-2; CDR3 DNA: TGTGCCAGCAGCCTCAGACAGGGGAACACTGAAGCTTTCTTT; CDR3 protein: CASSLRQGNTEAFF
D gene: TRBD2; clone size: NA; J gene: TRBJ2-2; V gene: TRBV27; CDR3 DNA: TGTGCCAGCAAACCGGCGGGAGGGAGTAGCACCGGGGAGCTGTTTTTT; CDR3 protein: CASKPAGGSSTGELFF
D gene: TRBD2; clone size: once; J gene: TRBJ2-7; V gene: TRBV7-8; CDR3 DNA: TGTGCCAGCAGCTTTAAGCGGGAGAGTCCCTACGAGCAGTACTTC; CDR3 protein: CASSFKRESPYEQYF
D gene: TRBD1; clone size: NA; J gene: TRBJ1-1; V gene: TRBV5-5; CDR3 DNA: TGTGCCAGCAGCTCCAACACTCGGACAGGGGGGGCTGAAGCTTTCTTT; CDR3 protein: CASSSNTRTGGAEAFF
D gene: TRBD1; clone size: NA; J gene: TRBJ2-7; V gene: TRBV19; CDR3 DNA: TGTGCCAGTAGCCCGACAGGGAACTACGAGCAGTACTTC; CDR3 protein: CASSPTGNYEQYF
D gene: NA; clone size: NA; J gene: TRBJ2-1; V gene: TRBV6-5; CDR3 DNA: TGTGCCAGCAATTCCAAGCCTTTCTCCTACAATGAGCAGTTCTTC; CDR3 protein: CASNSKPFSYNEQFF
D gene: NA; clone size: NA; J gene: TRBJ1-2; V gene: TRBV5-1; CDR3 DNA: TGCGCCAGCAGCTTGGGACAGACCCATAACTATGGCTACACCTTC; CDR3 protein: CASSLGQTHNYGYTF
D gene: TRBD1; clone size: NA; J gene: TRBJ2-3; V gene: TRBV7-3; CDR3 DNA: TGTGCCAGCAGCTTGGGGACAGCAAGCACAGATACGCAGTATTTT; CDR3 protein: CASSLGTASTDTQYF